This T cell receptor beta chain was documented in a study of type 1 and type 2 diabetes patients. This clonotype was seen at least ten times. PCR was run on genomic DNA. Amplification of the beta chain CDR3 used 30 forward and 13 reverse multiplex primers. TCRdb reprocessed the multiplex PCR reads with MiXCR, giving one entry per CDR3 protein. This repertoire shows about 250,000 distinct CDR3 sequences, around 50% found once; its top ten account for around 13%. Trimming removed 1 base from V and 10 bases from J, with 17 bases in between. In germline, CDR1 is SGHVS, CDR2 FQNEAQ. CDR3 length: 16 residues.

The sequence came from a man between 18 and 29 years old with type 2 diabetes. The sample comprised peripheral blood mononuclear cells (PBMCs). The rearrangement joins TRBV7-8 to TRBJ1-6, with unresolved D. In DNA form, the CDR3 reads TGTGCCAGCAGCTTAGTATCGTCGGGGTCCCCATCACCCCTCCACTTT. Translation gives CASSLVSSGSPSPLHF.